These 5 T cell receptor beta chains were all obtained from the same sample, sequenced in a study of shared clonotypes between healthy human individuals. As defined, naive CD8 cells were CD45RO-negative and positively selected for CCR7, with terminally differentiated effector memory CD45RA+ cells excluded. Assay: immunoSEQ multiplex PCR; the TCRdb copy retains only in-frame clones and omits some. The sample shows over 750,000 clones, approximately 97% of them seen only once. The material sequenced was naive CD8+ T cells sorted from blood. These receptor sequences come from a man aged 25-40 years in good health.

This chain connects TRBV25-1 to TRBJ2-7; possible D gene TRBD1, 6 bases. Trimming pared 4 bases from V and 5 bases from J, leaving 12 bases between. The germline CDR1 and CDR2 sequences are MGHDK and SYGVNS. This CDR3 is built from 13 residues. The CDR3 protein is CASSGTAFDEQYF. The CDR3 DNA is TGTGCCAGCAGTGGGACAGCCTTTGACGAGCAGTACTTC.

A word on this clone: Other DNA sequences of this sample code for an identical CDR3. The genes are TRBV7-9 and TRBJ2-5; D call uncertain. The germline CDR1 and CDR2 sequences are SEHNR and FQNEAQ (reference sequence). The CDR3 is made up of 14 amino acids. V lost 1 base and J 1 base, leaving 7 bases between the germline ends. CDR3 DNA sequence: TGTGCCAGCAGCTTAGTAGGCGGCCAAGAGACCCAGTACTTC. It is translated as CASSLVGGQETQYF.

DNA of the CDR3: TGCGCCAGCAGTGAGTCTGTTGACAGGGATGGCCACGACTATGGCTACACCTTC. This translates into CASSESVDRDGHDYGYTF. This chain joins TRBV10-1 and TRBJ1-2, with 7 bases matching TRBD1. The CDR3 covers 18 residues. CDR1 is WNHNN, CDR2 SYGVQD, per germline (reference sequence). The J segment lost 3 bases and the V segment lost 0 bases, leaving 13 bases of the junction unmatched.

In this sample, this clone turned up once. The DNA for the CDR3 is TGTGCCAGCAGCTGGAGGGTCTGGGGGGAGGACAATGAGCAGTTCTTC. Amino acids: CASSWRVWGEDNEQFF. The rearrangement uses TRBV5-4 and TRBJ2-1; D might be TRBD2 (6 bases). Trimming stripped 3 bases from V and 5 bases from J, with 18 bases between. Germline V gives CDR1 SGHNT, CDR2 YYREEE (reference sequence). CDR3 length: 16 amino acids.

The V gene is TRBV6-1, the J gene TRBJ1-1; TRBD1 might be the D (5 bases). The length of the CDR3 is 15 residues. Looked up from germline, CDR1 is MNHNS and CDR2 is SASEGT. V was shortened by 3 bases and J by 2 bases, with 13 bases between the two germline ends. The CDR3 here is CASSDLGLKNTEAFF. CDR3 nucleotides: TGTGCCAGCAGTGACCTGGGACTCAAAAACACTGAAGCTTTCTTT.